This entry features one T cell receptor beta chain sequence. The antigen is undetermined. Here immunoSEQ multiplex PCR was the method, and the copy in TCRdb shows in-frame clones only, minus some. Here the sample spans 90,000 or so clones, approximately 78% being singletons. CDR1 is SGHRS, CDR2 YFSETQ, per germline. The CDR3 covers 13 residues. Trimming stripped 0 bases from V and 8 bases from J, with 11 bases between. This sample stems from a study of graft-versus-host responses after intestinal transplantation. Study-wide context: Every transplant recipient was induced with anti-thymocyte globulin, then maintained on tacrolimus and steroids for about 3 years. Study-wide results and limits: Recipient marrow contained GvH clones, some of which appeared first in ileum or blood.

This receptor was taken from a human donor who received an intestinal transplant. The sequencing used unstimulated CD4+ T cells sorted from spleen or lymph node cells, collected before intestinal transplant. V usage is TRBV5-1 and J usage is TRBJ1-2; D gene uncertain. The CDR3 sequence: CASSLEGGEGYTF. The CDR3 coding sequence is TGCGCCAGCAGCTTGGAGGGCGGGGAGGGCTACACCTTC. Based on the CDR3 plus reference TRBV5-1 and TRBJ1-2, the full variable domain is KAGVTQTPRYLIKTRGQQVTLSCSPISGHRSVSWYQQTPGQGLQFLFEYFSETQRNKGNFPGRFSGRQFSNSRSEMNVSTLELGDSALYLCASSLEGGEGYTFGSGTRLTVV.